This T cell receptor beta chain is drawn from a study of T cells in Graves' hyperthyroidism and ophthalmopathy. Regarding the study as a whole: Stable hyperthyroidism and ophthalmopathy were separated using 13 V-J signatures.

CDR1 is KGHDR and CDR2 is SFDVKD in the germline V gene. V dropped 3 bases and J dropped 10; count of bases not matched to a gene: 11. There are 16 residues in the CDR3. Amplification of TCR beta CDR3 regions used RNA as the template. With the HTBI primer set, the TCR CDR3 went through a first round of RT-PCR. TCRdb independently ran MiXCR on the multiplex PCR reads; one entry per CDR3 protein. Seen here are more than 500,000 distinct CDR3 sequences, approximately 49% observed once, and the top ten hold about two fifths. Ten or more counts support this clonotype. What it binds is not known. Each diagnosis drew on symptoms, thyroxine, TRAb, thyroid ultrasound and orbital computed tomography findings.

The material sequenced was peripheral blood or thyroid tissue (not recorded which). The sequence was collected from an adult woman with Graves' disease, either hyperthyroidism or ophthalmopathy (not recorded which). V is TRBV24-1 and J is TRBJ2-2, with 9 nucleotides matching TRBD1. CDR3: CATSDTGGVNSEELFF. In DNA form, the CDR3 reads TGTGCCACCAGTGATACAGGGGGCGTAAATAGCGAGGAGCTGTTTTTT.